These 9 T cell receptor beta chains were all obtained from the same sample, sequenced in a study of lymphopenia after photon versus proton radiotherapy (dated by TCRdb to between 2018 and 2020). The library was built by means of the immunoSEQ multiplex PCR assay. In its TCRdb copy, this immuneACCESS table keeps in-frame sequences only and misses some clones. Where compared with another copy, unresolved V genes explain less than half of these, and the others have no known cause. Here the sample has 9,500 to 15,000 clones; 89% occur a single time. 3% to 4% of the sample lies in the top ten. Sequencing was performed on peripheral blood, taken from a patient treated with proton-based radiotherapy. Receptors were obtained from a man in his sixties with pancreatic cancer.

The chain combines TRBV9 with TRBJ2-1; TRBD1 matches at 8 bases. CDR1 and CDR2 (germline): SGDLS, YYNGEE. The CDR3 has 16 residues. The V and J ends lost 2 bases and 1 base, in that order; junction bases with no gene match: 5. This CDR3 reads CASSVTGTGSYNEQFF. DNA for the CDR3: TGTGCCAGCAGCGTCACCGGGACAGGATCCTACAATGAGCAGTTCTTC.

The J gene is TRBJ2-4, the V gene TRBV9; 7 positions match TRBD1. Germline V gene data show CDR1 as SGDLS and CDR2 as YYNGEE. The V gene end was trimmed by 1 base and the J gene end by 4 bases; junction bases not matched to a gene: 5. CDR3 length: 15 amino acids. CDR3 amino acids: CASSVTPGGKNIQYF. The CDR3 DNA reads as TGTGCCAGCAGCGTAACGCCAGGGGGAAAAAACATTCAGTACTTC.

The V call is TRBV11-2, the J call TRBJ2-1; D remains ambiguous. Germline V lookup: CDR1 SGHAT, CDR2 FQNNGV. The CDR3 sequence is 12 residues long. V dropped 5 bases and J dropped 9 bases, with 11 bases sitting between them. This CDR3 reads CASSTRHVEQFF. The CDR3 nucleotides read TGTGCCAGCAGCACTCGACACGTTGAGCAGTTCTTC.

The CDR3 nucleotides are TGTGCCAGCAGTGCCGAGGGGAACACTGAAGCTTTCTTT. Translating gives CASSAEGNTEAFF. The chain employs TRBV6-4 and TRBJ1-1, with D unclear. Germline CDR1 MRHNA, CDR2 SNTAGT. V lost 4 bases and J lost 1, with 7 bases in between. The CDR3 has 13 residues.

CDR3 in amino acids: CASSFGRGTDTQYF. CDR3 DNA: TGTGCCAGCAGTTTCGGCCGGGGCACAGATACGCAGTATTTT. The chain combines TRBV27 with TRBJ2-3; no clear D gene. V was trimmed by 3 bases and J by 1 base, leaving 8 bases between them. Germline lookup yields CDR1 MNHEY and CDR2 SMNVEV (reference sequence). CDR3 length: 14 amino acids.

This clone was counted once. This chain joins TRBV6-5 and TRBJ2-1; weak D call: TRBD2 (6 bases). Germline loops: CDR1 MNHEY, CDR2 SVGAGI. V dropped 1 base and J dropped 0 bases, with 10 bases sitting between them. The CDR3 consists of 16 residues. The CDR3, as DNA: TGTGCCAGCAGTTACTTTGCGGGGAGCTCCTACAATGAGCAGTTCTTC. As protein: CASSYFAGSSYNEQFF.

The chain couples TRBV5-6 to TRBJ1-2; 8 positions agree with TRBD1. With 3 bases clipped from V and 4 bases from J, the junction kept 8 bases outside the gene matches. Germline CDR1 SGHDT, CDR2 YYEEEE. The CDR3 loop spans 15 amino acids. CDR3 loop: CASSSAQTGGYGYTF. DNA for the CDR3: TGTGCCAGCAGCTCCGCCCAAACAGGGGGCTATGGCTACACCTTC.

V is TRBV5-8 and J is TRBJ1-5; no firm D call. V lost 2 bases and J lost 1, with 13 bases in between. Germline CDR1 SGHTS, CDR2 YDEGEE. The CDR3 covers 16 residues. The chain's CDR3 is CASSFLGRSSNQPQHF. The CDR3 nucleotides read TGTGCCAGCAGCTTTCTAGGACGAAGCAGCAATCAGCCCCAGCATTTT.

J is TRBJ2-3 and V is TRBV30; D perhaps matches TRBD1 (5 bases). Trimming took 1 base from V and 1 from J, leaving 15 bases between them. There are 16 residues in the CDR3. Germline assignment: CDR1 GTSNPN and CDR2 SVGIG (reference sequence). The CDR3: CAWSAFDSLRTDTQYF. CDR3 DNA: TGTGCCTGGAGTGCGTTTGACAGCCTTCGCACAGATACGCAGTATTTT.